The rows below give T cell receptor beta chains drawn from one sample of a study of T cells in Graves' hyperthyroidism and ophthalmopathy. MiXCR was run by TCRdb on the multiplex PCR reads, yielding one entry per CDR3 protein. This sample has roughly 510,000 distinct CDR3 sequences; 40% to 50% occur once, and the top ten carry about 40%. Sample: peripheral blood or thyroid tissue (not recorded which). These receptors were taken from an adult woman with Graves' disease, either hyperthyroidism or ophthalmopathy (not recorded which). Both conserved end residues are part of each CDR3. A D gene is named only where the DNA matches it firmly. Clone size is stated in some rows and not others, as once, few, many or a class when expanded.

size	length	V	J	D	CDR3	DNA
-	14	TRBV7-2	TRBJ1-6	-	CASSHQGEGSPLHF	TGTGCCAGCAGCCACCAGGGTGAAGGTTCACCCCTCCACTTT
few	14	TRBV10-3	TRBJ2-7	-	CAISESGRDYEQYF	TGTGCCATCAGTGAGTCAGGTAGGGACTACGAGCAGTACTTC
-	15	TRBV15	TRBJ1-4	TRBD1	CATSRRTGGLEKLFF	TGTGCCACCAGCAGACGGACAGGGGGCTTGGAAAAACTGTTTTTT
-	17	TRBV15	TRBJ2-6	-	CATSKDRAFGGANVLTF	TGTGCCACCAGCAAAGATAGAGCATTTGGTGGGGCCAACGTCCTGACTTTC
-	15	TRBV6-1	TRBJ2-7	TRBD1	CASRNLRDSSYEQYF	TGTGCCAGCAGGAACCTCCGGGACAGCTCCTACGAGCAGTACTTC
once	12	TRBV2	TRBJ1-4	-	CASSLRGSKLFF	TGTGCCAGCAGTTTGAGGGGCAGCAAACTGTTTTTT
-	19	TRBV7-6	TRBJ2-3	TRBD2	CASIGGLAGDETQPDTQYF	TGTGCCAGCATCGGTGGTCTAGCGGGAGACGAGACCCAACCAGATACGCAGTATTTT
-	13	TRBV7-9	TRBJ2-7	-	CASSPDGDYEQYF	TGTGCCAGCAGCCCCGACGGGGATTACGAGCAGTACTTC
many	15	TRBV7-9	TRBJ1-2	-	CASSLDQGFNYGYTF	TGTGCCAGCAGCTTAGACCAGGGGTTCAACTATGGCTACACCTTC
many	14	TRBV20-1	TRBJ2-2	TRBD2	CSARGTSHTGELFF	TGCAGTGCTAGGGGGACTAGTCACACCGGGGAGCTGTTTTTT
-	14	TRBV10-3	TRBJ1-4	-	CAIGGWQGNEKLFF	TGTGCCATCGGAGGGTGGCAGGGGAATGAAAAACTGTTTTTT
-	15	TRBV9	TRBJ2-2	-	CASSLRVGWEGELFF	TGTGCCAGCAGTCTTCGCGTAGGATGGGAGGGGGAGTTGTTTTTT
-	14	TRBV25-1	TRBJ1-4	-	CASRSSRTNEKLFF	TGTGCCAGCAGGTCATCCAGGACTAATGAAAAACTGTTTTTT
few	17	TRBV6-6	TRBJ1-6	-	CASSLQERSSYNSPLHF	TGTGCCAGCAGTTTACAGGAGAGGAGCTCCTATAATTCACCCCTCCACTTT
many	15	TRBV29-1	TRBJ1-2	-	CSVERFGNSNYGYTF	TGCAGCGTTGAGAGGTTTGGCAACTCAAACTATGGCTACACCTTC
-	14	TRBV30	TRBJ1-2	-	CAWRATATSYGYTF	TGTGCCTGGAGGGCTACAGCGACTAGCTATGGCTACACCTTC
-	14	TRBV29-1	TRBJ2-2	TRBD1	CSVEGQPNTGELFF	TGCAGCGTTGAGGGACAGCCGAACACCGGGGAGCTGTTTTTT
few	12	TRBV30	TRBJ2-5	-	CAWLDSAETQYF	TGTGCCTGGTTGGACAGCGCCGAGACCCAGTACTTC
-	12	TRBV7-9	TRBJ1-1	-	CASSLTGNEAFF	TGTGCCAGCAGCTTGACCGGGAATGAAGCTTTCTTT
-	14	TRBV7-2	TRBJ2-5	-	CASSLYGRGETQYF	TGTGCCAGCAGCCTTTACGGGAGAGGAGAGACCCAGTACTTC
many	14	TRBV20-1	TRBJ1-5	TRBD1	CSARVGQGNQPQHF	TGCAGTGCTAGAGTCGGACAGGGCAATCAGCCCCAGCATTTT
many	14	TRBV10-3	TRBJ1-2	-	CAISESSVNYGYTF	TGTGCCATCAGTGAGTCATCAGTTAACTATGGCTACACCTTC
-	15	TRBV29-1	TRBJ2-7	TRBD2	CSVEGLAGGGYEQYF	TGCAGCGTTGAGGGACTAGCGGGAGGGGGGTACGAGCAGTACTTC
-	16	TRBV7-9	TRBJ2-7	TRBD1	CASSSTLGQGIYEQYF	TGTGCCAGCAGCTCTACTTTGGGACAGGGGATCTACGAGCAGTACTTC
-	12	TRBV10-3	TRBJ1-2	-	CAISERGGGYTF	TGTGCCATCAGTGAACGGGGGGGAGGCTACACCTTC
many	13	TRBV6-1	TRBJ1-4	TRBD1	CARNRGTTEKLFF	TGTGCCAGAAACAGGGGGACGACCGAAAAACTGTTTTTT
many	15	TRBV15	TRBJ2-7	TRBD1	CATRLGQGGTYEQYF	TGTGCCACCAGATTAGGACAGGGAGGCACCTACGAGCAGTACTTC
many	13	TRBV10-3	TRBJ1-1	-	CAISEADNTEAFF	TGTGCCATCAGTGAGGCAGACAACACTGAAGCTTTCTTT
few	12	TRBV7-9	TRBJ2-1	-	CASSFELHEQFF	TGTGCCAGCAGCTTCGAACTTCATGAGCAGTTCTTC
many	14	TRBV15	TRBJ1-2	-	CATSKNTGNYGYTF	TGTGCCACCAGCAAAAATACAGGGAACTATGGCTACACCTTC
-	14	TRBV19	TRBJ2-5	TRBD2	CASSKGLAGETQYF	TGTGCCAGTAGTAAGGGACTAGCGGGAGAGACCCAGTACTTC
many	16	TRBV27	TRBJ1-1	-	CASSLSRWGVNTEAFF	TGTGCCAGCAGTTTATCGCGGTGGGGAGTAAACACTGAAGCTTTCTTT
many	12	TRBV20-1	TRBJ2-6	-	CSARPGANVLTF	TGCAGTGCTAGACCTGGGGCCAACGTCCTGACTTTC
-	14	TRBV25-1	TRBJ2-5	-	CASSETGDQETQYF	TGTGCCAGCAGTGAAACCGGGGATCAAGAGACCCAGTACTTC
-	13	TRBV5-5	TRBJ2-2	-	CASSLVGGASCFF	-
many	14	TRBV6-5	TRBJ1-1	-	CASSLGTRNTEAFF	TGTGCCAGCAGTTTGGGGACCCGGAACACTGAAGCTTTCTTT
many	14	TRBV7-9	TRBJ1-1	TRBD1	CASSIPTGVPEAFF	TGTGCCAGCAGCATACCAACAGGGGTGCCTGAAGCTTTCTTT
many	14	TRBV11-2	TRBJ2-7	-	CASSPRTASYEQYF	TGTGCCAGCAGCCCTCGGACGGCATCCTACGAGCAGTACTTC
-	15	TRBV6-2/TRBV6-3	TRBJ2-7	TRBD1	CATARRTGVDYEQYF	TGTGCCACCGCTCGACGGACAGGGGTGGACTACGAGCAGTACTTC
few	15	TRBV11-2	TRBJ1-1	-	CASKRVSPGDTEAFF	TGTGCCAGTAAGCGGGTGTCCCCTGGCGACACTGAAGCTTTCTTT
-	15	TRBV29-1	TRBJ2-1	TRBD2	CSCWGGRATPNEQFF	TGCAGCTGTTGGGGCGGGAGGGCCACACCCAATGAGCAGTTCTTC
once	14	TRBV6-1	TRBJ2-6	-	CASNSRTGANVLTF	TGTGCCAGCAACAGCCGGACCGGGGCCAACGTCCTGACTTTC
few	13	TRBV14	TRBJ2-5	-	CASSQGVWETQYF	TGTGCCAGCAGCCAAGGCGTCTGGGAGACCCAGTACTTC
-	13	TRBV5-1	TRBJ1-1	-	CASSHSRRLEAFF	TGCGCCAGCAGCCACAGCAGACGACTTGAAGCTTTCTTT
-	15	TRBV10-2	TRBJ2-1	-	CASSDLPRSYNEQFF	TGCGCCAGCAGTGACCTTCCACGCTCCTACAATGAGCAGTTCTTC
few	14	TRBV6-2/TRBV6-3	TRBJ1-5	-	CASSLRQASGPQHF	TGTGCCAGCAGTCTTCGGCAGGCATCAGGGCCCCAGCATTTT
many	15	TRBV2	TRBJ1-2	-	CASSVSGLANYGYTF	TGTGCCAGCAGCGTGTCAGGACTAGCTAACTATGGCTACACCTTC